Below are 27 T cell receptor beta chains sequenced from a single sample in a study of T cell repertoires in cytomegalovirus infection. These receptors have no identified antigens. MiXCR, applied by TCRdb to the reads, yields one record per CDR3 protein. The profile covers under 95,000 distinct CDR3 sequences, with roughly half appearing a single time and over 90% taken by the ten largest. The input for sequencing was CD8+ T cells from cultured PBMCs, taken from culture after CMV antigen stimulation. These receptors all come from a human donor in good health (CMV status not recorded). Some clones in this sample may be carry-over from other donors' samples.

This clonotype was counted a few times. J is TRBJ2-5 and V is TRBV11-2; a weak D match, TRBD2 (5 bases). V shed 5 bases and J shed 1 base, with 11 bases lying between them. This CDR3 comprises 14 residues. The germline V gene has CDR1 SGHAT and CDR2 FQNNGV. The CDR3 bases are TGTGCCAGCAGCCCTACTAGTCGCCAAGAGACCCAGTACTTC. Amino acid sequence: CASSPTSRQETQYF.

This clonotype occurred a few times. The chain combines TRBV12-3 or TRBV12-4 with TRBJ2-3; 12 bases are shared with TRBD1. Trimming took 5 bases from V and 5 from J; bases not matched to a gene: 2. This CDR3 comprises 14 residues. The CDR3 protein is CASSGTGGLDTQYF. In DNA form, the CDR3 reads TGTGCCAGCAGTGGGACAGGGGGCTTAGATACGCAGTATTTT.

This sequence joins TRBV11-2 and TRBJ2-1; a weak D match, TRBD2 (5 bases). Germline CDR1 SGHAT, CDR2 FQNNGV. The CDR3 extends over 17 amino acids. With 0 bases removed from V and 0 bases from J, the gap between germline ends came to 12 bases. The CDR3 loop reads CASSLEGERSSYNEQFF. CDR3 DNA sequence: TGTGCCAGCAGCTTAGAAGGCGAGCGGAGCTCCTACAATGAGCAGTTCTTC.

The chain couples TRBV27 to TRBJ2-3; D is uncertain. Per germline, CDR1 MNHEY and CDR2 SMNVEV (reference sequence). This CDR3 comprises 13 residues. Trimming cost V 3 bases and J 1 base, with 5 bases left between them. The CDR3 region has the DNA TGTGCCAGCAGTTTCCTCCGCACAGATACGCAGTATTTT. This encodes CASSFLRTDTQYF.

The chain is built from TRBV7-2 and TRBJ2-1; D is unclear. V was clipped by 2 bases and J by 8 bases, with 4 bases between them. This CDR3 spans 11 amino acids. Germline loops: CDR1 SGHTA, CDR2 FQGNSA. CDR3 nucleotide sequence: TGTGCCAGCAGCTTAATGTATGAGCAGTTCTTC. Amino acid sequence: CASSLMYEQFF.

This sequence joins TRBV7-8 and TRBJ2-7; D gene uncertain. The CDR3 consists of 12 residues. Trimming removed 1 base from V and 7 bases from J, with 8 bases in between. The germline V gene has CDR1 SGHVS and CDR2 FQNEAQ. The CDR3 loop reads CASSLGREEQYF. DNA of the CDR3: TGTGCCAGCAGCTTAGGGCGTGAAGAGCAGTACTTC.

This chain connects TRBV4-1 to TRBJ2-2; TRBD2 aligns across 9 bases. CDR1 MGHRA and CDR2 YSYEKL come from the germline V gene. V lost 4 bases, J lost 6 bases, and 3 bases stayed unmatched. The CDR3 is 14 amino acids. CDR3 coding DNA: TGCGCCAGCAGCCGTAGCGGGGGTGCCGGGGAGCTGTTTTTT. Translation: CASSRSGGAGELFF.

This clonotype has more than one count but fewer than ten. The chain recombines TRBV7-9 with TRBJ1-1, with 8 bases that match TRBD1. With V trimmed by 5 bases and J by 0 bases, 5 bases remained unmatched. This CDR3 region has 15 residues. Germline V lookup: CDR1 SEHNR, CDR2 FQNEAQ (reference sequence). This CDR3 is CASSHGTGMNTEAFF. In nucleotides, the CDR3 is TGTGCCAGCAGCCACGGGACAGGAATGAACACTGAAGCTTTCTTT.

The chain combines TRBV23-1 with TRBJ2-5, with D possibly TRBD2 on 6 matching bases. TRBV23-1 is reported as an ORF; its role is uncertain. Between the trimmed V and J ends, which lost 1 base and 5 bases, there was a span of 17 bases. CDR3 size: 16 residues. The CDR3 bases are TGCGCCAGCAGTCAATTCCCGGCGGGGAGTGGGGAGACCCAGTACTTC. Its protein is CASSQFPAGSGETQYF.

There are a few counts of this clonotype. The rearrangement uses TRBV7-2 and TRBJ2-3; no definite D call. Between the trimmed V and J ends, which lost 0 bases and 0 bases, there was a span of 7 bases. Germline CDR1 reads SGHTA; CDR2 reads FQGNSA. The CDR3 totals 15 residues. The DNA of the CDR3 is TGTGCCAGCAGCTTAGCGCTCGCTAGCACAGATACGCAGTATTTT. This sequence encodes CASSLALASTDTQYF.

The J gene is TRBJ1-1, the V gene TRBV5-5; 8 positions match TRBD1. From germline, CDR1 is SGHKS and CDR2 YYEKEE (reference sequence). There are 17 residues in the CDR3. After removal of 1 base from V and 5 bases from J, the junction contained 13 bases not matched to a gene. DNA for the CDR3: TGTGCCAGCAGCTTGAGGGCAGGGGGCACTAGGGGAACTGAAGCTTTCTTT. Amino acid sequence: CASSLRAGGTRGTEAFF. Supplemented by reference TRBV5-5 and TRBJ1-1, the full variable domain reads DAGVTQSPTHLIKTRGQQVTLRCSPISGHKSVSWYQQVLGQGPQFIFQYYEKEERGRGNFPDRFSARQFPNYSSELNVNALLLGDSALYLCASSLRAGGTRGTEAFFGQGTRLTVV.

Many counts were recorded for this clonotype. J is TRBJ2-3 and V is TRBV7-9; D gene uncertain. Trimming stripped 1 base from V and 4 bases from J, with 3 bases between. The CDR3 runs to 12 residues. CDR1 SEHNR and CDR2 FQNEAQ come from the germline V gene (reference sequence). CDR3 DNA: TGTGCCAGCAGCTTAGGGGCAGATACGCAGTATTTT. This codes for CASSLGADTQYF.

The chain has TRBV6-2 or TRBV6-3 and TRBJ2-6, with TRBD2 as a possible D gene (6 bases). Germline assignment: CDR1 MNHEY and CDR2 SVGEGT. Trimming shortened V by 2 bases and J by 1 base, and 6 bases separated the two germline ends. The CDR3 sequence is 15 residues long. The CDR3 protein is CASSYAGSGANVLTF. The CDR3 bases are TGTGCCAGCAGTTACGCGGGGTCTGGGGCCAACGTCCTGACTTTC.

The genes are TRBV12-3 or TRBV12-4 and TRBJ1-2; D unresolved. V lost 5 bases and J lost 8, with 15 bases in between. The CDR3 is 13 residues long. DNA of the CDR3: TGTGCCAGCAGTGGACCCATGCTTCCAGGCTACACCTTC. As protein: CASSGPMLPGYTF.

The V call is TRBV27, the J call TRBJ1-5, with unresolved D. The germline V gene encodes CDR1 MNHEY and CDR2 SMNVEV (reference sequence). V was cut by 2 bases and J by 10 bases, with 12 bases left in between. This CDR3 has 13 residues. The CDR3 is CASSLGLGEPQHF. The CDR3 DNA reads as TGTGCCAGCAGTTTAGGACTCGGGGAACCCCAGCATTTT.

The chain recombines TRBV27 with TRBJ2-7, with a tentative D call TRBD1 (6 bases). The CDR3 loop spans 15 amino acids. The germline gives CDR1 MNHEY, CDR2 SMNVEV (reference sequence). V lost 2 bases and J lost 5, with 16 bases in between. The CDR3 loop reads CASSLVRQANHEQYF. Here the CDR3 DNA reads TGTGCCAGCAGTTTAGTTAGACAGGCTAACCACGAGCAGTACTTC.

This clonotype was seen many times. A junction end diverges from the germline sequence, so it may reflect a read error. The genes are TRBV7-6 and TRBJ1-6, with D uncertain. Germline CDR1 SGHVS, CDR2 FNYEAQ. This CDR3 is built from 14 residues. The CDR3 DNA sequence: TGTGCCAGCAGCTTAGCGTCGAGCGATTCGCCCCTCCACTTT. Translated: CASSLASSDSPLHF. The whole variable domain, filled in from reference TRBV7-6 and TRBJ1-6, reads GAGVSQSPRYKVTKRGQDVALRCDPISGHVSLYWYRQALGQGPEFLTYFNYEAQQDKSGLPNDRFSAERPEGSISTLTIQRTEQRDSAMYRCASSLASSDSPLHFGNGTRLTVT.

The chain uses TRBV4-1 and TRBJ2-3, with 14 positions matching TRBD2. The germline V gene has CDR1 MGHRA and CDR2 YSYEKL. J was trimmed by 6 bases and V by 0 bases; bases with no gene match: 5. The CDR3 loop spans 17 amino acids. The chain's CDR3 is CASSQDRTSGRKDTQYF. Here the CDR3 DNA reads TGCGCCAGCAGCCAAGATCGGACTAGCGGGAGGAAGGATACGCAGTATTTT.

This CDR3 reads CASTKTGGLNTEAFF. The CDR3 region has the DNA TGTGCCAGCACCAAGACAGGGGGCCTGAACACTGAAGCTTTCTTT. This chain connects TRBV28 to TRBJ1-1, with TRBD1 matching 10 bases. This CDR3 is 15 amino acids long. CDR1 MDHEN and CDR2 SYDVKM come from the germline V gene. After removal of 7 bases from V and 0 bases from J, the junction contained 5 bases not matched to a gene.

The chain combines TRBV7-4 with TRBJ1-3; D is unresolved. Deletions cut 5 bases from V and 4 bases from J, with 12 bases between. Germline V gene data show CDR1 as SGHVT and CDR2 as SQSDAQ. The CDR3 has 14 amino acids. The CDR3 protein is CASSPQRSGNTIYF. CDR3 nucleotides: TGTGCCAGCAGCCCCCAGCGCTCCGGAAACACCATATATTTT.

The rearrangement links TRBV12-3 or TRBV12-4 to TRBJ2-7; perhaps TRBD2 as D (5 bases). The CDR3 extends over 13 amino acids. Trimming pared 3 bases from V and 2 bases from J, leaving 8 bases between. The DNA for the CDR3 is TGTGCCAGCAGTTTCGGACTGACCTACGAGCAGTACTTC. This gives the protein CASSFGLTYEQYF.

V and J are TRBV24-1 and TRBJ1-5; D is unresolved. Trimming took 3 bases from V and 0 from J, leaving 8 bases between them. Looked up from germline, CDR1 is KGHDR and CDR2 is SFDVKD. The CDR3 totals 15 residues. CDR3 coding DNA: TGTGCCACCAGTGATGCTGAAAATAGCAATCAGCCCCAGCATTTT. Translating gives CATSDAENSNQPQHF.

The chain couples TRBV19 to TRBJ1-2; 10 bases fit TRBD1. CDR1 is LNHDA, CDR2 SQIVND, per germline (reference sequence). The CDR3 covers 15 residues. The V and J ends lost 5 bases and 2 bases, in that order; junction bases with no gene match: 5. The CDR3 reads CASSSRDRGNYGYTF. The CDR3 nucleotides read TGTGCCAGTAGTTCTCGGGACAGGGGAAACTATGGCTACACCTTC.

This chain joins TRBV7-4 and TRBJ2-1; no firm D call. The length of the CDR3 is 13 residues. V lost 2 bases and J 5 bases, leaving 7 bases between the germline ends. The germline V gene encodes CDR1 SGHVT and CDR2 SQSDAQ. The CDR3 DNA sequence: TGTGCCAGCAGCTTACCGTCCCACAATGAGCAGTTCTTC. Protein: CASSLPSHNEQFF.

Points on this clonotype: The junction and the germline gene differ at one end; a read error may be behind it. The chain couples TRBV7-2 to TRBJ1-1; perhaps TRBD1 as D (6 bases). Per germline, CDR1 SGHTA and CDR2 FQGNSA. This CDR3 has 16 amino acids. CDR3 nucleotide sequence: TGTGTCAGCAGCTTGGTCCTCACAGGGTTGGGCACTGAAGCTTTCTTT. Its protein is CVSSLVLTGLGTEAFF.

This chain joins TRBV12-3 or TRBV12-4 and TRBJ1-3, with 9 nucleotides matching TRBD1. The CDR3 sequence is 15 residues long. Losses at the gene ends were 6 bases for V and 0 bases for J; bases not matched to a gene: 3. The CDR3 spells CASRVDRGSGNTIYF. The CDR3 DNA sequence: TGTGCCAGCAGAGTGGACAGGGGCTCTGGAAACACCATATATTTT.

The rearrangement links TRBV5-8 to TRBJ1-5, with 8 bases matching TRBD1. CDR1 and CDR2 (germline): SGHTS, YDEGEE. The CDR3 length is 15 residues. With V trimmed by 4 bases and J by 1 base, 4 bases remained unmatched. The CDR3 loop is CASSGGTGSNQPQHF. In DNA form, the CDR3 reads TGTGCCAGCAGCGGAGGGACAGGAAGCAATCAGCCCCAGCATTTT.